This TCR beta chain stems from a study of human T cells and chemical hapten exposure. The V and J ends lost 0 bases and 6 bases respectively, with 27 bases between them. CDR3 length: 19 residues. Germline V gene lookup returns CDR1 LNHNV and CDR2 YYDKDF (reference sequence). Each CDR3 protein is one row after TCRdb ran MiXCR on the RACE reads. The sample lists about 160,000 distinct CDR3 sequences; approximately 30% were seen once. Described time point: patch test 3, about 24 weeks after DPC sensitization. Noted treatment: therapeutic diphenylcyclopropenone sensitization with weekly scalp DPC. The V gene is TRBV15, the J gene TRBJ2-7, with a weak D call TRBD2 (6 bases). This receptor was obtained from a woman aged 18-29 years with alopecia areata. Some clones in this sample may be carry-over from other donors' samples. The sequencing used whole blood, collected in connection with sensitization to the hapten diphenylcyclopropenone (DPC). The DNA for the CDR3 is TGTGCCACCAGCAGAGATCGGGGGTCTGGCGGCGCGACTAAAGGCGAGCAGTACTTC. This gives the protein CATSRDRGSGGATKGEQYF.